This T cell receptor beta chain was found in a study of T cell responses to AZD1222 COVID-19 vaccine. Trimming took 6 bases from V and 7 from J; bases not matched to a gene: 7. The CDR3 extends over 14 amino acids. CDR1 is LNHDA, CDR2 SQIVND, per germline (reference sequence). This table comes from immunoSEQ multiplex PCR, and its TCRdb copy is limited to in-frame clones, with some not included. The sample lists approximately 190,000 clones, around 92% occurring once. Sequenced here: peripheral blood, sampled on day 0 of AZD1222 vaccination. J is TRBJ1-4 and V is TRBV19; 8 bases are a match to TRBD1. This clonotype originated in an adult in good health. CDR3 amino acids: CASRRTGFLEKLFF. The CDR3 DNA follows: TGTGCCAGTAGGAGGACAGGGTTTCTTGAAAAACTGTTTTTT.